The T cell receptor beta chain described here comes from a study of blood T cell repertoires in COVID-19. About the research overall: There were acute and convalescent COVID-19 samples, and they came from the United States, Italy and Spain. T cells, B-cell-depleted T cells, or PBMCs supplied cDNA or gDNA.

Method: immunoSEQ multiplex PCR; TCRdb's copy keeps in-frame clones and lacks some. Among more than 400,000 clones listed, about 90% were seen once. Participant reports of clinical history set cohort assignment. All recovered Cohort 3 donors got two negative PCRs, got clearance, or saw symptom resolution. The junction had 11 bases not matched to a gene; V was cut back by 4 bases and J by 7 bases. Germline V gives CDR1 KGHDR, CDR2 SFDVKD. The CDR3 covers 16 residues. Sequenced material: PBMCs or T cells enriched from blood (not recorded which). The sequence derives from a man in his late teens or twenties who had recovered from COVID-19. The chain combines TRBV24-1 with TRBJ1-4; 7 bases match TRBD1. Here the CDR3 reads CATSESTTGVGEKLFF. CDR3 nucleotide sequence: TGTGCCACCAGTGAATCCACTACAGGGGTTGGTGAAAAACTGTTTTTT.